This T cell receptor (beta chain) stems from a study of T-cell reconstitution after alpha-beta-depleted transplantation in children (dated by TCRdb to 2016 to 2017). With regard to the full study: Using TCR repertoire profiling, the study quantitatively followed how T-cell immune reconstitution unfolded in children after TCRalphabeta/CD19-depleted allogeneic hematopoietic cell transplantation. General conclusions and limits of the study: Apparently early alphabetaT-cell count recovery about two months after transplant reportedly relied on only several hundred rapidly expanded clones derived from non-depleted graft cells. In some patients, the high TCRbeta diversity seen at day 60 was put down to recipient T cells and intrathymic progenitors that had survived conditioning. Hyperexpanded clone frequencies declined over subsequent months; after one year, T-cell counts and TCRbeta diversity were mostly attributed to newly produced T cells.

Libraries were prepared through PCR. The instrument given in TCRdb is Illumina HiSeq 2500. TCR libraries were prepared with molecular barcoding, using unique molecular identifiers to normalize TCRbeta repertoire quantification. TCRdb cleaned the public reads at Q25 with fastp, built clones with MiXCR and kept in-frame beta chains. When rows share a CDR3 protein, they turn into one entry using the most common DNA and genes. The sample table holds roughly 240,000 distinct CDR3 sequences, of which 7.5% to 9.5% were seen once. Of the sample, 6.3% is held by the ten largest clones. V lost 8 bases and J lost 0 bases; the stretch between them is 18 bases long. From a lookup of the germline V gene, CDR1 and CDR2 are ENHRY and SYGVKD. The CDR3 sequence holds 16 residues, the cysteine and phenylalanine included. CDR3 DNA is the only sequence kept; it has 48 bases, read in frame from the first base. Reading the label with the study, this specimen's treatment or condition is: allogeneic hematopoietic cell transplantation with graft depleted of TCRalphabeta T cells and CD19 B cells. Transplant recipients were children who received TCRalphabeta/CD19-depleted allogeneic hematopoietic cell grafts.

This clonotype has a count of ten or more. The antigen it binds to is not known. Base qualities are missing; no much larger clone stands one base away. The receptor was derived from a male patient between 5 and 17 years old who had a stem cell transplant for acute lymphoblastic leukemia, so the T cells may come from the graft donor. Specimen: PBMCs, mostly from graft donor cells, collected 180 days after TCRalphabeta/CD19-depleted stem cell transplant. The chain was built from TRBV10-3 and TRBJ2-3; TRBD2 is a weak D gene call, 6 bases matching. The CDR3 region has the sequence CAIFRGNSTSTDTQYF. The nucleotide sequence reads as follows: TGTGCCATCTTCCGGGGGAACTCAACTAGCACAGATACGCAGTATTTT.